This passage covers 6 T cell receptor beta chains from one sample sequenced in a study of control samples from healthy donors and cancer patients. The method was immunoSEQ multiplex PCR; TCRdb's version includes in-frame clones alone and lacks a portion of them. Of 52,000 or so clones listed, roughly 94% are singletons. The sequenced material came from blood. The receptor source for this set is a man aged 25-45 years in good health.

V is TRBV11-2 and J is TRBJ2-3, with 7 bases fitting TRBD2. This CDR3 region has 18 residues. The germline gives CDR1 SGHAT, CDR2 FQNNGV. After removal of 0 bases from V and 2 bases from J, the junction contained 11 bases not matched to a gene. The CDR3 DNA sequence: TGTGCCAGCAGCTTAGAGCGGGCTAGCGGTTATCTCACAGATACGCAGTATTTT. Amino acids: CASSLERASGYLTDTQYF.

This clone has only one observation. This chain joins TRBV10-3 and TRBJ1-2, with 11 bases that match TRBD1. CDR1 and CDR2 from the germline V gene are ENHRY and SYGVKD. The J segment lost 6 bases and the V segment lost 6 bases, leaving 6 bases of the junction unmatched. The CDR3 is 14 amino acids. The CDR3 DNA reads TGTGCCATCAGCGTAGGACAGGGGGCTAATGGCTACACCTTC. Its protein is CAISVGQGANGYTF.

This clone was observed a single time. The CDR3 DNA reads TGTGCCAGCGTTTTCTGGGGTGGGGACAGGGGTTACGAGCAGTACTTC. Translating gives CASVFWGGDRGYEQYF. The genes are TRBV21-1 and TRBJ2-7; the D call TRBD1 from the table was never checked on the DNA. TRBV21-1 is marked as a pseudogene. The CDR3 runs to 16 residues.

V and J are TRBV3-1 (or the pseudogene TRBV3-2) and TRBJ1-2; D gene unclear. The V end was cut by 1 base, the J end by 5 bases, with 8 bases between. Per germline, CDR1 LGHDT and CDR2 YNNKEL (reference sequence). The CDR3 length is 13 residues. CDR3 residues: CASSQGSGYGYTF. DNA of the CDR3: TGTGCCAGCAGCCAAGGGTCCGGGTATGGCTACACCTTC.

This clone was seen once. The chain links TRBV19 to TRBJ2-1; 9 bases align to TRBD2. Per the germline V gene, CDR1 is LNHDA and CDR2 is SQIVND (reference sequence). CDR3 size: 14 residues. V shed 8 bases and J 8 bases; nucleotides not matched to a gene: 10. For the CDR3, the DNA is TGTGCCAGTGCCGCGGGACTAGCATCTGATGAGCAGTTCTTC. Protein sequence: CASAAGLASDEQFF. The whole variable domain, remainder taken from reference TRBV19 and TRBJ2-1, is DGGITQSPKYLFRKEGQNVTLSCEQNLNHDAMYWYRQDPGQGLRLIYYSQIVNDFQKGDIAEGYSVSREKKESFPLTVTSAQKNPTAFYLCASAAGLASDEQFFGPGTRLTVL.

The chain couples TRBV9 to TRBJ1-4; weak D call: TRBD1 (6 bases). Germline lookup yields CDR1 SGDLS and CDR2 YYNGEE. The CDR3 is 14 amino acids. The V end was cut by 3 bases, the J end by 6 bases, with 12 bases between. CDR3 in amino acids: CASSGTGRDEKLFF. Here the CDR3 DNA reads TGTGCCAGCAGCGGTACAGGGAGAGATGAAAAACTGTTTTTT.